These 32 T cell receptor beta chains share one sample of origin, sequenced in a study of OX40 agonist ivuxolimab in advanced cancers. Using immunoSEQ multiplex PCR, the repertoire was profiled, and TCRdb retains in-frame clones only, with some absent. The profile shows 30,000 to 45,000 clones, about 82% of them singletons. This material consisted of CD4+ or CD8+ T cells sorted from blood, taken in a trial of the OX40 agonist ivuxolimab. These receptors were collected from an adult with an advanced solid tumor such as melanoma, head and neck, liver or kidney cancer.

This rearrangement joins TRBV9 to TRBJ1-1; D unclear. The CDR3 runs 13 residues. Per germline, CDR1 SGDLS and CDR2 YYNGEE. The germline V and J ends were trimmed by 2 bases and 3 bases, with 8 bases remaining between them. For the CDR3, the DNA is TGTGCCAGCAGCGTCCTTTGGGACACTGAAGCTTTCTTT. As protein: CASSVLWDTEAFF.

The chain couples TRBV6-1 to TRBJ2-3; weak D call: TRBD1 (5 bases). Germline CDR1 is MNHNS and CDR2 is SASEGT. The CDR3 contains 15 residues. The V end was cut by 4 bases, the J end by 4 bases, with 15 bases between. In nucleotides, the CDR3 is TGTGCCAGCAGTGCCCCAAGACAGCCGTCAGATACGCAGTATTTT. Residues: CASSAPRQPSDTQYF.

This clone was seen once. The J gene is TRBJ2-1, the V gene TRBV30; no clear D. CDR1 is GTSNPN and CDR2 is SVGIG in the germline V gene (reference sequence). This CDR3 spans 11 amino acids. Trimming took 5 bases from V and 7 from J, leaving 9 bases between them. The CDR3 DNA reads TGTGCCTGGCTCAGAGTTAATGAGCAGTTCTTC. It encodes CAWLRVNEQFF.

The rearrangement uses TRBV5-1 and TRBJ1-1; no reliable D call. The CDR3 totals 12 residues. V gave up 3 bases and J gave up 8 bases, with 11 bases separating them. The V gene's germline CDR1 is SGHRS and CDR2 YFSETQ. CDR3 in DNA: TGCGCCAGCAGCTCCTCTCTTGGAGAAGCTTTCTTT. Its translation is CASSSSLGEAFF.

This rearrangement joins TRBV12-5 to TRBJ1-2; the match to TRBD1 covers 7 bases. V was clipped by 1 base and J by 7 bases; unmatched bases: 3. This CDR3 comprises 13 residues. Germline V gives CDR1 LGHNT, CDR2 FRNRAP. In nucleotides, the CDR3 is TGTGCTAGTGGTTTGGGACAGGGCGGTGGCTACACCTTC. It specifies CASGLGQGGGYTF.

The gene calls are TRBV30 and TRBJ1-4, with D possibly being TRBD1 (6 bases). The V and J ends lost 0 bases and 5 bases respectively, with 10 bases between them. The V gene's germline CDR1 is GTSNPN and CDR2 SVGIG (reference sequence). CDR3 size: 14 residues. CDR3 protein: CAWSVFGQNEKLFF. CDR3 sequence (DNA): TGTGCCTGGAGTGTATTCGGACAGAATGAAAAACTGTTTTTT.

This rearrangement joins TRBV9 to TRBJ2-5, with a weak D call TRBD2 (6 bases). The end of the DNA aligns better with TRBJ2-7, so the J call may be wrong. The CDR3 length is 14 residues. CDR1 SGDLS and CDR2 YYNGEE come from the germline V gene. CDR3 residues: CASSVGLVPYEQYF. The DNA of the CDR3 is TGTGCCAGCAGCGTAGGACTAGTACCCTACGAGCAGTACTTC.

This clone turned up a few times. The J gene is TRBJ2-5, the V gene TRBV28; possibly TRBD1 or TRBD2 for D (5 bases each). This CDR3 spans 15 amino acids. Trimming cost V 4 bases and J 1 base, with 13 bases left between them. Germline CDR1 is MDHEN and CDR2 is SYDVKM. The CDR3 sequence is CASSSFGGFQETQYF. The CDR3 DNA sequence: TGTGCCAGCAGTTCCTTTGGGGGATTCCAAGAGACCCAGTACTTC.

V gene TRBV5-1 combines with J gene TRBJ2-1; 9 positions match TRBD2. The CDR3 loop spans 15 amino acids. Unmatched junction bases numbered 12, after V lost 5 bases and J lost 9 bases. The V gene's germline CDR1 is SGHRS and CDR2 YFSETQ. The CDR3 loop reads CASRSGTSFSGEQFF. In DNA, the CDR3 is TGCGCCAGCAGATCCGGGACTAGCTTTTCGGGTGAGCAGTTCTTC.

V is TRBV4-1 and J is TRBJ1-5; no clear D. Trimming removed 1 base at V and 6 bases at J, with 16 bases between. The germline V gene encodes CDR1 MGHRA and CDR2 YSYEKL. The CDR3 has 16 amino acids. In DNA form, the CDR3 reads TGCGCCAGCAGCCAAGCTGAGGGCCTCTTCGTTCAGCCCCAGCATTTT. This codes for CASSQAEGLFVQPQHF.

This clone has a handful of counts. This chain uses TRBV7-5 with TRBJ2-2; TRBD1, as called in the table, went unchecked against the DNA. TRBV7-5 is noted as a pseudogene. This CDR3 is 11 amino acids long. The CDR3 loop is CVRGTGEELFF. The DNA of the CDR3 is TGTGTCAGAGGCACAGGGGAGGAGCTGTTTTTT.

The CDR3 here is CASSPGQTYEQYF. The CDR3 region has the DNA TGTGCCAGCAGCCCGGGACAAACCTACGAGCAGTACTTC. The chain joins TRBV11-2 to TRBJ2-7; possibly TRBD1 for D (6 bases). This CDR3 has 13 amino acids. Trimming removed 5 bases at V and 2 bases at J, with 10 bases between. Germline CDR1 is SGHAT and CDR2 is FQNNGV.

The V and J genes are TRBV27 and TRBJ2-3; 8 positions match TRBD2. Germline CDR1 is MNHEY and CDR2 is SMNVEV (reference sequence). The junction had 4 bases not matched to a gene; V was cut back by 5 bases and J by 3 bases. The CDR3 has 14 residues. The CDR3 sequence: CASSLGTRTDTQYF. The CDR3 bases are TGTGCCAGCAGTCTCGGGACTAGGACAGATACGCAGTATTTT.

J is TRBJ2-5 and V is TRBV25-1; D is undetermined. The CDR3 consists of 12 residues. The V end lost 1 base, the J end lost 4 bases, and 4 bases lay between the germline ends. The germline CDR1 and CDR2 sequences are MGHDK and SYGVNS. Here the CDR3 DNA reads TGTGCCAGCAGTGAATCTCCAGAGACCCAGTACTTC. This gives the protein CASSESPETQYF. The full variable domain, in which reference TRBV25-1 and TRBJ2-5 provide the parts outside the CDR3, is EADIYQTPRYLVIGTGKKITLECSQTMGHDKMYWYQQDPGMELHLIHYSYGVNSTEKGDLSSESTVSRIRTEHFPLTLESARPSHTSQYLCASSESPETQYFGPGTRLLVL.

The rearrangement joins TRBV18 to TRBJ1-3; D remains unclear. CDR3 length: 15 residues. Germline values: CDR1 KGHSH, CDR2 LQKENI. Trimming shortened V by 4 bases and J by 4 bases, and 14 bases separated the two germline ends. CDR3 DNA: TGTGCCAGCTCACGGACGGTGCAGGAGGGAAACACCATATATTTT. This encodes CASSRTVQEGNTIYF.

The chain uses TRBV4-3 and TRBJ1-6; perhaps TRBD1 as D (5 bases). Per the germline V gene, CDR1 is LGHNA and CDR2 is YSLEER. Trimming left V 1 base short and J 16 bases short, with 14 bases between. The CDR3 has 13 amino acids. Here the CDR3 reads CASSQGGLGLLHF. The CDR3 nucleotides are TGCGCCAGCAGCCAAGGGGGGTTGGGATTGCTCCACTTT.

The rearrangement uses TRBV5-6 and TRBJ2-7; tentatively, D is TRBD2 (6 bases). Germline CDR1 reads SGHDT; CDR2 reads YYEEEE. This CDR3 region has 16 residues. Trimming removed 4 bases from V and 2 bases from J, with 19 bases in between. The CDR3 nucleotides read TGTGCCAGCAGCACCTGGGCGGGGTTAACGCCCTACGAGCAGTACTTC. This translates into CASSTWAGLTPYEQYF.

The CDR3 protein is CASSLLPGGGLGGELFF. Here the CDR3 DNA reads TGTGCCAGCAGCTTACTTCCCGGGGGTGGCCTAGGCGGGGAGCTGTTTTTT. The V gene is TRBV7-3, the J gene TRBJ2-2; D might be TRBD2 (6 bases). CDR1 is SGHTA and CDR2 is FQGTGA in the germline V gene. V was cut by 2 bases and J by 7 bases, with 20 bases left in between. This CDR3 comprises 17 residues.

This sequence joins TRBV28 and TRBJ2-6; 10 bases fit TRBD1. Germline assignment: CDR1 MDHEN and CDR2 SYDVKM. The CDR3 spans 17 residues. With V trimmed by 2 bases and J by 1 base, 2 bases remained unmatched. Here the CDR3 reads CASSLMGQGSGANVLTF. The CDR3 DNA reads as TGTGCCAGCAGTTTAATGGGACAGGGGTCTGGGGCCAACGTCCTGACTTTC.

The chain employs TRBV4-3 and TRBJ1-2; D ambiguous. Trimming pared 1 base from V and 4 bases from J, leaving 13 bases between. The CDR3 runs to 15 residues. Germline V lookup: CDR1 LGHNA, CDR2 YSLEER. The chain's CDR3 is CASSQGLGESYGYTF. The CDR3 DNA sequence: TGCGCCAGCAGCCAAGGACTTGGCGAGTCCTATGGCTACACCTTC.

The J gene is TRBJ1-1, the V gene TRBV5-1; D gene ambiguous. CDR3 length equals 15 residues. Per the germline V gene, CDR1 is SGHRS and CDR2 is YFSETQ. Trimming removed 0 bases at V and 0 bases at J, with 9 bases between. The CDR3 coding sequence is TGCGCCAGCAGCTTGGACAGTATAATGAACACTGAAGCTTTCTTT. Translating it yields CASSLDSIMNTEAFF.

The rearrangement uses TRBV5-6 and TRBJ2-5; 8 nucleotides line up with TRBD2. Germline CDR1 SGHDT, CDR2 YYEEEE. V was clipped by 3 bases and J by 5 bases; unmatched bases: 9. CDR3 length equals 15 residues. CDR3 sequence (DNA): TGTGCCAGCAGCTCGGCGGGGGGCGCGGGGGAGACCCAGTACTTC. Protein sequence: CASSSAGGAGETQYF.

V and J are TRBV2 and TRBJ2-6, with TRBD1 identical over 9 bases. CDR3 length equals 16 residues. Trimming cost V 7 bases and J 3 bases; bases outside gene matches: 7. Germline CDR1 is SNHLY and CDR2 is FYNNEI. This chain's CDR3 is CASTGQGPYGANVLTF. The CDR3 bases are TGTGCCAGCACCGGACAGGGGCCGTATGGGGCCAACGTCCTGACTTTC.

V and J are TRBV19 and TRBJ2-7; D tentatively fits TRBD1 or TRBD2 (5 bases each). Trimming shortened V by 3 bases and J by 0 bases, and 9 bases separated the two germline ends. CDR1 and CDR2 (germline): LNHDA, SQIVND (reference sequence). This CDR3 has 14 residues. The CDR3 nucleotides read TGTGCCAGTAGTATCGGGACGGCCTCCTACGAGCAGTACTTC. Translating it yields CASSIGTASYEQYF.

The gene calls are TRBV6-1 and TRBJ2-2; no definite D call. Trimming removed 7 bases from V and 4 bases from J, with 7 bases in between. Per the germline V gene, CDR1 is MNHNS and CDR2 is SASEGT. The CDR3 is made up of 12 amino acids. The CDR3 sequence is CASNRVTGELFF. The CDR3 region has the DNA TGTGCCAGCAACAGAGTCACCGGGGAGCTGTTTTTT.

The V and J genes are TRBV9 and TRBJ2-7; 9 bases map to TRBD1. Germline V gene data show CDR1 as SGDLS and CDR2 as YYNGEE. V shed 4 bases, J shed 3 bases, and the junction held 5 bases outside the gene matches. The CDR3 sequence is 14 residues long. The CDR3 nucleotides read TGTGCCAGCAGCCCTCAGACAGGGGGCTACGAGCAGTACTTC. Translation gives CASSPQTGGYEQYF.

This clone was found once. The V call is TRBV19, the J call TRBJ2-6, with no clear D. The CDR3 is 15 amino acids. CDR1 is LNHDA, CDR2 SQIVND, per germline (reference sequence). V dropped 5 bases and J dropped 0 bases, with 8 bases sitting between them. CDR3 bases: TGTGCCAGTAGTTTCGGTAGCTCTGGGGCCAACGTCCTGACTTTC. Translated, it gives CASSFGSSGANVLTF.

V gene TRBV14 combines with J gene TRBJ1-1, with 7 bases that match TRBD1. V shed 1 base, J shed 0 bases, and the junction held 14 bases outside the gene matches. The CDR3 is made up of 19 amino acids. Germline V gene lookup returns CDR1 SGHDN and CDR2 FVKESK. In DNA form, the CDR3 reads TGTGCCAGCAGCCAAGCGGGAGGCTTCAAGGGGGCCATGAACACTGAAGCTTTCTTT. This encodes CASSQAGGFKGAMNTEAFF.

Points on this clone: One end of the junction varies from germline; a read error may be responsible. The genes are TRBV7-2 and TRBJ2-7, with 11 bases matching TRBD2. The germline CDR1 and CDR2 sequences are SGHTA and FQGNSA. The CDR3 totals 14 residues. Here the CDR3 reads CASSLGTSGSERYF. CDR3 DNA: TGTGCCAGCAGCTTAGGTACTAGCGGGAGCGAGCGGTACTTC.

The chain's CDR3 is CASSYGPGHPQHF. The CDR3 nucleotides are TGTGCCAGCAGTTACGGCCCAGGTCACCCCCAGCATTTT. V and J are TRBV6-6 and TRBJ1-5; D ambiguous. Trimming shortened V by 2 bases and J by 10 bases, and 12 bases separated the two germline ends. Germline values: CDR1 MNHNY, CDR2 SVGAGI (reference sequence). This CDR3 spans 13 amino acids.

The chain recombines TRBV30 with TRBJ2-5, with 11 bases that match TRBD1. The CDR3 extends over 16 amino acids. V shed 5 bases, J shed 5 bases, and the junction held 13 bases outside the gene matches. Germline-derived CDR1 and CDR2 are GTSNPN and SVGIG (reference sequence). CDR3 DNA: TGTGCCTGGCATCCGGGACAGGGGGGGAGGGAGGAGACCCAGTACTTC. It yields the protein CAWHPGQGGREETQYF.

The CDR3 region is CASRRQGNTEAFF. The CDR3, as DNA: TGTGCCAGCAGGAGACAGGGGAACACTGAAGCTTTCTTT. The chain joins TRBV2 to TRBJ1-1; 7 nucleotides agree with TRBD1. From germline, CDR1 is SNHLY and CDR2 FYNNEI. V trimming: 6 bases; J trimming: 1 base; junction bases outside the gene matches: 2. There are 13 residues in the CDR3.